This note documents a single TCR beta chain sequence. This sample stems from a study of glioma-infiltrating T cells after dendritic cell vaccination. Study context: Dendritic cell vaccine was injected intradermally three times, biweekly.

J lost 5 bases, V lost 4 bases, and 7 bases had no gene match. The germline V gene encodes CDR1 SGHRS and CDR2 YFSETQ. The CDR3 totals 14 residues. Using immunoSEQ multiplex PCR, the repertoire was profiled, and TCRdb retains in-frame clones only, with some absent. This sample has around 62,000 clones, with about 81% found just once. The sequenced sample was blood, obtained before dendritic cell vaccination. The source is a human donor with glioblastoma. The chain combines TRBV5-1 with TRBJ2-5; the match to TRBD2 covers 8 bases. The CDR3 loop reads CASSIAGGEETQYF. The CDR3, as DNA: TGCGCCAGCAGCATTGCGGGGGGTGAGGAGACCCAGTACTTC.